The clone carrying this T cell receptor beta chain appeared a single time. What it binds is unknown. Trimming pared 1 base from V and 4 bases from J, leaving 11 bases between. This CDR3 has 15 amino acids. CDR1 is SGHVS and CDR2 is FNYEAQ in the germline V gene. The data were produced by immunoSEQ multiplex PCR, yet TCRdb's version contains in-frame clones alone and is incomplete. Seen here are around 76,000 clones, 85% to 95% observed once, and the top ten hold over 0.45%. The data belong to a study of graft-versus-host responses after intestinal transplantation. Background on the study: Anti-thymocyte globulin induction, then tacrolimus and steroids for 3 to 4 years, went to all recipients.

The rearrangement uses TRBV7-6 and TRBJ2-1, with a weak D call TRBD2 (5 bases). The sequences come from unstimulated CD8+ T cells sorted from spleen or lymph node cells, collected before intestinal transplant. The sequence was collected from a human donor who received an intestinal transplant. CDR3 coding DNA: TGTGCCAGCAGCTTAGGTAGCGAGGAGTACAATGAGCAGTTCTTC. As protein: CASSLGSEEYNEQFF.